One and the same sample provided the 18 T cell receptor beta chains below, sequenced in a study of T-cell reconstitution after alpha-beta-depleted transplantation in children (TCRdb year 2016). The library was generated by PCR. TCRdb lists the instrument as Illumina HiSeq 2500. Molecular barcoding was employed in the preparation of TCR libraries, with unique molecular identifiers being used to normalize TCRbeta repertoire quantification. The raw public reads went through TCRdb reprocessing: fastp at Q25, MiXCR clone calling, in-frame beta chains kept. For every CDR3 protein sequence, its rows merge into one entry that carries the most common genes and DNA. The sample yields 60,000 to 80,000 distinct CDR3 sequences; about 6.7% were counted once. 2% to 3% of the sample goes to the ten largest clones. This sample comprised PBMCs from the stem cell graft donor, obtained from the stem cell graft. These receptors were collected from a human donor who donated a stem cell graft to a child with acute lymphoblastic leukemia.

This clonotype came up many times. This rearrangement joins TRBV5-1 to TRBJ2-7; tentative D call: TRBD2 (5 bases). The germline V gene encodes CDR1 SGHRS and CDR2 YFSETQ. V was pared by 3 bases and J by 2 bases, with 15 bases between. This CDR3 comprises 15 residues. The CDR3 reads CASSYQAEFTYEQYF. The DNA for the CDR3 is TGCGCCAGCAGCTACCAAGCGGAATTCACCTACGAGCAGTACTTC. Filled out from reference TRBV5-1 and TRBJ2-7, the complete variable domain reads KAGVTQTPRYLIKTRGQQVTLSCSPISGHRSVSWYQQTPGQGLQFLFEYFSETQRNKGNFPGRFSGRQFSNSRSEMNVSTLELGDSALYLCASSYQAEFTYEQYFGPGTRLTVT.

This clonotype showed up just a few times. This sequence joins TRBV29-1 and TRBJ1-1; no definite D call. The CDR3 contains 14 residues. Between the trimmed V and J ends, which lost 2 bases and 0 bases, there was a span of 10 bases. Per the germline V gene, CDR1 is SQVTM and CDR2 is ANQGSEA. The CDR3 region is CSVERLLLNTEAFF. CDR3 in DNA: TGCAGCGTTGAAAGACTCCTCCTGAACACTGAAGCTTTCTTT. The full variable domain, with the rest looked up from reference TRBV29-1 and TRBJ1-1, is SAVISQKPSRDICQRGTSLTIQCQVDSQVTMMFWYRQQPGQSLTLIATANQGSEATYESGFVIDKFPISRPNLTFSTLTVSNMSPEDSSIYLCSVERLLLNTEAFFGQGTRLTVV.

This clonotype was observed many times. The chain has TRBV3-1 and TRBJ2-1; TRBD2 aligns across 9 bases. The germline CDR1 and CDR2 sequences are LGHDT and YNNKEL (reference sequence). The trim removed 2 bases at V and 7 bases at J, leaving 6 bases unmatched. CDR3 length equals 15 residues. The CDR3 sequence is CASSQPSSGKNEQFF. The CDR3 coding sequence is TGTGCCAGCAGCCAACCCTCTAGCGGGAAGAATGAGCAGTTCTTC.

In this sample, this clonotype turned up many times. This rearrangement joins TRBV12-3 or TRBV12-4 to TRBJ2-7; no definite D call. The CDR3 spans 12 residues. V lost 3 bases, J lost 4 bases, and 7 bases lay in between. The CDR3 DNA sequence: TGTGCCAGCAGTTTGAACGGGTACGAGCAGTACTTC. Protein product: CASSLNGYEQYF.

The table lists this clonotype with many counts. The chain couples TRBV25-1 to TRBJ1-2, with TRBD1 as a possible D gene (5 bases). Trimming stripped 8 bases from V and 2 bases from J, with 21 bases between. The germline gives CDR1 MGHDK, CDR2 SYGVNS. The CDR3 is 16 residues long. This CDR3 is CASLLLGGKGNYGYTF. The CDR3, as DNA: TGTGCCAGCCTCCTCCTTGGGGGGAAGGGGAACTATGGCTACACCTTC.

Only a few counts were recorded for this clonotype. The junction departs from germline at one end; a sequencing error may be responsible. V is TRBV14 and J is TRBJ1-5, with D possibly being TRBD1 (5 bases). The CDR3 has 16 amino acids. Per germline, CDR1 SGHDN and CDR2 FVKESK. In nucleotides, the CDR3 is TGTGCCAGCGGCCAAGGTAAACAGGTTCTAAATCAGCCCCAGCATTTT. Amino acid sequence: CASGQGKQVLNQPQHF.

This clonotype was counted ten times or more. This chain links TRBV5-1 with TRBJ1-2, with 8 nucleotides matching TRBD1. The germline V gene encodes CDR1 SGHRS and CDR2 YFSETQ. Unmatched junction bases numbered 3, after V lost 2 bases and J lost 3 bases. The CDR3 runs to 14 residues. CDR3 region: CASSLQGEDYGYTF. CDR3 DNA sequence: TGCGCCAGCAGCTTACAGGGGGAGGACTATGGCTACACCTTC.

Many counts were recorded for this clonotype. The chain links TRBV27 to TRBJ2-7; 9 nucleotides agree with TRBD1. The CDR3 is made up of 15 amino acids. Trimming took 5 bases from V and 6 from J; bases not matched to a gene: 11. The germline gives CDR1 MNHEY, CDR2 SMNVEV (reference sequence). CDR3 nucleotides: TGTGCCAGCAGTCCTATCCGGGACAGGGATTTCGAGCAGTACTTC. Its translation: CASSPIRDRDFEQYF.

This chain joins TRBV6-5 and TRBJ1-1; no clear D gene. The CDR3 totals 16 residues. Germline assignment: CDR1 MNHEY and CDR2 SVGAGI. V was clipped by 2 bases and J by 0 bases, with 13 bases between them. CDR3 DNA: TGTGCCAGCAGTTACGCGCAGGCAGTAGTGAACACTGAAGCTTTCTTT. Amino acid sequence: CASSYAQAVVNTEAFF.

This clonotype was picked up a small number of times. The CDR3 here is CASTHEGRNTEAFF. Written as DNA, the CDR3 is TGTGCCAGCACTCACGAGGGGAGAAACACTGAAGCTTTCTTT. The J gene is TRBJ1-1, the V gene TRBV7-8, with D possibly TRBD1 on 5 matching bases. Germline V gene lookup returns CDR1 SGHVS and CDR2 FQNEAQ. This CDR3 contains 14 residues. Trimming left V 7 bases short and J 2 bases short, with 14 bases between.

The count of this clonotype is one. The V gene is TRBV3-1, the J gene TRBJ1-2, with 7 bases aligning to TRBD1. V shed 11 bases, J shed 6 bases, and the junction held 24 bases outside the gene matches. Looked up from germline, CDR1 is LGHDT and CDR2 is YNNKEL (reference sequence). The CDR3 runs 17 residues. CDR3 protein: CASGQRDRSVGTDGYTF. The CDR3 DNA is TGTGCCTCCGGCCAACGGGACAGAAGCGTGGGGACCGATGGCTACACCTTC.

This chain links TRBV7-9 with TRBJ2-3; possible D gene TRBD2, 7 bases. The CDR3 is 15 amino acids. Germline loops: CDR1 SEHNR, CDR2 FQNEAQ (reference sequence). V lost 4 bases and J lost 6, with 17 bases in between. The CDR3 DNA sequence: TGTGCCAGCAGCTACGGGGGGCGAGGGAAGGATACGCAGTATTTT. Amino acid sequence: CASSYGGRGKDTQYF.

This clonotype was seen at least ten times. This chain joins TRBV20-1 and TRBJ1-1; D is perhaps TRBD1 (6 bases). Germline-derived CDR1 and CDR2 are DFQATT and SNEGSKA (reference sequence). Deletions cut 3 bases from V and 5 bases from J, with 13 bases between. CDR3 length: 13 residues. The chain's CDR3 is CSASSGGATEAFF. The CDR3 DNA follows: TGCAGTGCTAGTAGCGGGGGGGCGACTGAAGCTTTCTTT.

In this sample, this clonotype turned up many times. This chain links TRBV6-1 with TRBJ2-2; no definite D call. Germline lookup yields CDR1 MNHNS and CDR2 SASEGT. The CDR3 totals 15 residues. Trimming took 5 bases from V and 5 from J, leaving 15 bases between them. The CDR3 coding sequence is TGTGCCAGCAGTCCGCGTCAAACCTGGACCGGGGAGCTGTTTTTT. Protein product: CASSPRQTWTGELFF.

The sample holds a few counts of this clonotype. The junction does not match germline at one end; this may be a read error. V usage is TRBV4-3 and J usage is TRBJ2-3, with D possibly TRBD2 on 7 matching bases. The CDR3 loop spans 14 amino acids. Germline V lookup: CDR1 LGHNA, CDR2 YSLEER. CDR3 nucleotides: TGCGTCAGCAGTCCGGGGGGCCGCACAGATACGCAGTATTTT. Translated: CVSSPGGRTDTQYF.

The chain has TRBV6-1 and TRBJ1-4; no clear D gene. This CDR3 is 14 amino acids long. The germline V and J ends were trimmed by 4 bases and 3 bases, with 9 bases remaining between them. In germline, CDR1 is MNHNS, CDR2 SASEGT. The CDR3 DNA is TGTGCCAGCAGTGCAGGTGTATCTAATGAAAAACTGTTTTTT. Amino acids: CASSAGVSNEKLFF.

The V call is TRBV14, the J call TRBJ2-2, with 7 bases fitting TRBD2. The CDR3 is made up of 17 amino acids. From germline, CDR1 is SGHDN and CDR2 FVKESK. V shed 11 bases and J 5 bases; nucleotides not matched to a gene: 20. The CDR3 reads CAPPPGLGMLETGELFF. The CDR3 DNA reads TGTGCCCCCCCCCCAGGACTAGGAATGCTGGAAACCGGGGAGCTGTTTTTT.

V gene TRBV15 combines with J gene TRBJ1-3, with 7 positions matching TRBD1. Looked up from germline, CDR1 is LNHNV and CDR2 is YYDKDF (reference sequence). This CDR3 contains 16 residues. V shed 3 bases and J 4 bases; nucleotides not matched to a gene: 9. CDR3 sequence: CATSSDGTVTGNTIYF. The CDR3 DNA follows: TGTGCCACCAGCAGTGATGGGACAGTCACAGGAAACACCATATATTTT.